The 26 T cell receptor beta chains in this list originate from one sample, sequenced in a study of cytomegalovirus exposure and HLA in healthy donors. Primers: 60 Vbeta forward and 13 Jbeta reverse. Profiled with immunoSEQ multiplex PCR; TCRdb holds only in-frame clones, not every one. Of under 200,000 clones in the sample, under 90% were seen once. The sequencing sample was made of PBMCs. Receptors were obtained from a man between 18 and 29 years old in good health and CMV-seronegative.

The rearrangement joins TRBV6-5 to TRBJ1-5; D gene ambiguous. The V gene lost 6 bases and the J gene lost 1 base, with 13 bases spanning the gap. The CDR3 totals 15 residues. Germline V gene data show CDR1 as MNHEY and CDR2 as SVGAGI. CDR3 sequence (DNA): TGTGCCAGCAGGCGGGAAGGTAGGAGCAATCAGCCCCAGCATTTT. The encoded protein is CASRREGRSNQPQHF.

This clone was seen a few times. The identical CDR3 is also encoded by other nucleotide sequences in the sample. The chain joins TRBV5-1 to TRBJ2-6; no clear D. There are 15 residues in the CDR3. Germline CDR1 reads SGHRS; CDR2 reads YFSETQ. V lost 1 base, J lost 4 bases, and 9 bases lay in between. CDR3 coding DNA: TGCGCCAGCAGCTTGAGAGGCTCCGGGGCCAACGTCCTGACTTTC. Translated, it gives CASSLRGSGANVLTF.

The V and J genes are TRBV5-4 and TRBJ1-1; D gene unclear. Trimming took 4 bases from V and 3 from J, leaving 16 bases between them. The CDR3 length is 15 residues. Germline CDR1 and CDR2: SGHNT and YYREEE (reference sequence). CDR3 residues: CASSNARAGDTEAFF. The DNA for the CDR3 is TGTGCCAGCAGCAACGCAAGGGCGGGTGACACTGAAGCTTTCTTT.

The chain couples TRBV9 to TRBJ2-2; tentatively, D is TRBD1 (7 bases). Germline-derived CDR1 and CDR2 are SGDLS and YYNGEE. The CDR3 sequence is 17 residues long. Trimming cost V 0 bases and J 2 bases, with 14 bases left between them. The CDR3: CASSVVGRGANTGELFF. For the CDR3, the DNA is TGTGCCAGCAGCGTAGTAGGCAGGGGGGCAAACACCGGGGAGCTGTTTTTT.

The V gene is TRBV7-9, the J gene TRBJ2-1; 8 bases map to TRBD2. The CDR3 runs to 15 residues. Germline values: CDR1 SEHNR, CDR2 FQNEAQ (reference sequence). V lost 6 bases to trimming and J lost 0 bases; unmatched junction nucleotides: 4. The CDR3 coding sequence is TGTGCCAGCAGAGCGGGGGATAGCTCCTACAATGAGCAGTTCTTC. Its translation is CASRAGDSSYNEQFF. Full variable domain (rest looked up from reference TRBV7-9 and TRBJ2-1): DTGVSQNPRHKITKRGQNVTFRCDPISEHNRLYWYRQTLGQGPEFLTYFQNEAQLEKSRLLSDRFSAERPKGSFSTLEIQRTEQGDSAMYLCASRAGDSSYNEQFFGPGTRLTVL.

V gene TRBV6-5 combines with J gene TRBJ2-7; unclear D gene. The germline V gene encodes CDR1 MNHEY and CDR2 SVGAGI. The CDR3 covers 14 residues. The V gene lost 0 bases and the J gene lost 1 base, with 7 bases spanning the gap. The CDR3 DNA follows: TGTGCCAGCAGTTACTCGAGGTTTTCCTACGAGCAGTACTTC. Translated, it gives CASSYSRFSYEQYF.

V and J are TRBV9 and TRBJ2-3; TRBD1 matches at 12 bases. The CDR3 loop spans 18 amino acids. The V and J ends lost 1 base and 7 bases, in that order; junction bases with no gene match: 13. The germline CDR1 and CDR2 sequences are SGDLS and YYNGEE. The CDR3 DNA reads TGTGCCAGCAGCGTACAATCAGTGGGGGGACAGGGGGCAAATACGCAGTATTTT. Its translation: CASSVQSVGGQGANTQYF. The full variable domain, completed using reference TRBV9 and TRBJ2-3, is DSGVTQTPKHLITATGQRVTLRCSPRSGDLSVYWYQQSLDQGLQFLIQYYNGEERAKGNILERFSAQQFPDLHSELNLSSLELGDSALYFCASSVQSVGGQGANTQYFGPGTRLTVL.

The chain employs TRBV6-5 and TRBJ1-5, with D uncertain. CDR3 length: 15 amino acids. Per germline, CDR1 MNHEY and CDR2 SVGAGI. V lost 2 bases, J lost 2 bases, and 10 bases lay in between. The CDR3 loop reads CASSYRRAGNQPQHF. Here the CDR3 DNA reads TGTGCCAGCAGTTACCGTAGAGCGGGCAATCAGCCCCAGCATTTT.

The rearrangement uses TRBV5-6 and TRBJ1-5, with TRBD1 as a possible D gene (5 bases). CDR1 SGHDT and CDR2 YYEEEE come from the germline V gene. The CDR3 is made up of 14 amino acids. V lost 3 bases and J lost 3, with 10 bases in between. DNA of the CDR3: TGTGCCAGCAGCTCTTGGGGGGACAATCAGCCCCAGCATTTT. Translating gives CASSSWGDNQPQHF.

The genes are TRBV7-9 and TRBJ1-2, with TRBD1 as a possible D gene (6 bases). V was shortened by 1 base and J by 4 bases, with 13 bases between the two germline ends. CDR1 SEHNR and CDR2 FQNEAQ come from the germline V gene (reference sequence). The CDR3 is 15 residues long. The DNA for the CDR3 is TGTGCCAGCAGCTTAGACGGGGGGCATGGCTATGGCTACACCTTC. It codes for CASSLDGGHGYGYTF.

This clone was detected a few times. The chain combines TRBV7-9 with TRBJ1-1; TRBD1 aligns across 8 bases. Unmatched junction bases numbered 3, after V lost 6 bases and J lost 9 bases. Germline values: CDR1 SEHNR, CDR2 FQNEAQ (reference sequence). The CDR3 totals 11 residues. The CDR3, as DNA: TGTGCCAGCAGACGGACAGGGCAAGCTTTCTTT. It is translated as CASRRTGQAFF.

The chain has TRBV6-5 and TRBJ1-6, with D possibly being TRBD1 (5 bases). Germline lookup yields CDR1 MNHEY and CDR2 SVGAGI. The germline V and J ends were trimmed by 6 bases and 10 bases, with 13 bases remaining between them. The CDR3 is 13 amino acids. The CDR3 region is CASRRQGGSPLHF. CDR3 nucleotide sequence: TGTGCCAGCAGGAGGCAGGGTGGATCACCCCTCCACTTT.

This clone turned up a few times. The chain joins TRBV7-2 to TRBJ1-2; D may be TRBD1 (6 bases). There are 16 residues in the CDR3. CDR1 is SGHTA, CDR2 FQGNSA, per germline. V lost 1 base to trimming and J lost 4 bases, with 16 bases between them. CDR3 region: CASSLEGGRRRYGYTF. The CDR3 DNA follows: TGTGCCAGCAGCTTAGAAGGGGGTCGCCGACGCTATGGCTACACCTTC.

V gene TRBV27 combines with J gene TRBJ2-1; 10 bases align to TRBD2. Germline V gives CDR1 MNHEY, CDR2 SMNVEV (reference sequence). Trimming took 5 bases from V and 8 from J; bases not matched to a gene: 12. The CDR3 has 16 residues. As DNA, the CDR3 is TGTGCCAGCAGTGGCGGGACTAGCGTCAGTTCGGATGAGCAGTTCTTC. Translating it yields CASSGGTSVSSDEQFF.

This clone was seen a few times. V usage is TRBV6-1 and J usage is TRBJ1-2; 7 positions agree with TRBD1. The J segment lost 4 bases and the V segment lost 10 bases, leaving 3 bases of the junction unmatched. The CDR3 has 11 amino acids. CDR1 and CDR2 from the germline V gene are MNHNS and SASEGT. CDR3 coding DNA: TGTGCCACCGACAGGGTCTATGGCTACACCTTC. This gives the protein CATDRVYGYTF.

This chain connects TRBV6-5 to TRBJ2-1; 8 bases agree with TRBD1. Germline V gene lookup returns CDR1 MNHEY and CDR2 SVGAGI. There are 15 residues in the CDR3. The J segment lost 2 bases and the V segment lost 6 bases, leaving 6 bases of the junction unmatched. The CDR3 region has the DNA TGTGCCAGCAGCCCGGACAGGGTCCCCTACAATGAGCAGTTCTTC. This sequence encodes CASSPDRVPYNEQFF.

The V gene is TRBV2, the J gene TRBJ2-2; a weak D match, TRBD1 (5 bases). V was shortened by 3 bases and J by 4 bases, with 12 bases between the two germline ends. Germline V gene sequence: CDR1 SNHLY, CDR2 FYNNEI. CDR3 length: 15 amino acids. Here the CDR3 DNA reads TGTGCCAGCAGTGAGGGCAGGGTGGGCACCGGGGAGCTGTTTTTT. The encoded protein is CASSEGRVGTGELFF.

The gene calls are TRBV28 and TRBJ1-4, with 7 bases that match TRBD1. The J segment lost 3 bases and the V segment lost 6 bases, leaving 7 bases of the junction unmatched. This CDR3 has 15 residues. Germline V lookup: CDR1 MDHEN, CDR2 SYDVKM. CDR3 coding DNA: TGTGCCAGCAGGAAAGAACAGGGGTCTAATGAAAAACTGTTTTTT. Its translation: CASRKEQGSNEKLFF.

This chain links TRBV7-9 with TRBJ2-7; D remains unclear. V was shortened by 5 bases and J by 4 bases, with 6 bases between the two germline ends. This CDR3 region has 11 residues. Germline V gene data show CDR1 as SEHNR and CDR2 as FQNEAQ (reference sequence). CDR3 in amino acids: CASSRAYEQYF. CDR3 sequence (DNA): TGTGCCAGCAGCCGAGCTTACGAGCAGTACTTC.

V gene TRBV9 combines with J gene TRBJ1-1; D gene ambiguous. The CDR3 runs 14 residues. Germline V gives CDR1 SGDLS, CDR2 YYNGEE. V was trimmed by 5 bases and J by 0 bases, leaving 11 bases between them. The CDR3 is CASRAEGMNTEAFF. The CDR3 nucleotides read TGTGCCAGCAGGGCGGAGGGAATGAACACTGAAGCTTTCTTT. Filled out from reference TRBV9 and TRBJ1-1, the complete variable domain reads DSGVTQTPKHLITATGQRVTLRCSPRSGDLSVYWYQQSLDQGLQFLIQYYNGEERAKGNILERFSAQQFPDLHSELNLSSLELGDSALYFCASRAEGMNTEAFFGQGTRLTVV.

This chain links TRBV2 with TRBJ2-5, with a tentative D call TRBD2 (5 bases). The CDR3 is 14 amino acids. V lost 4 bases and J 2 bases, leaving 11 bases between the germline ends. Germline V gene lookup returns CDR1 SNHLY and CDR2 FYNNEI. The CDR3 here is CASSVRGLQETQYF. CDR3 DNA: TGTGCCAGCAGTGTCCGGGGTTTGCAAGAGACCCAGTACTTC.

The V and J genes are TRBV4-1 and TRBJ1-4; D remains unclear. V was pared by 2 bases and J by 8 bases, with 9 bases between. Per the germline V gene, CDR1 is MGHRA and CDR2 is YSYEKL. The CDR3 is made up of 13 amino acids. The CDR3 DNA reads TGCGCCAGCAGCCAAAAAGAGTCGGAAAAACTGTTTTTT. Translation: CASSQKESEKLFF.

The CDR3: CAWSAASGGPSTDTQYF. Written as DNA, the CDR3 is TGTGCCTGGAGTGCGGCTAGCGGGGGGCCTAGCACAGATACGCAGTATTTT. This chain connects TRBV30 to TRBJ2-3, with TRBD2 matching over 11 bases. The CDR3 spans 17 residues. The V gene end was trimmed by 1 base and the J gene end by 0 bases; junction bases not matched to a gene: 6. CDR1 and CDR2 (germline): GTSNPN, SVGIG (reference sequence).

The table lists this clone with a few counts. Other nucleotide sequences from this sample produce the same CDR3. Here the CDR3 reads CASRADRNTEAFF. The CDR3, as DNA: TGTGCCAGCAGAGCGGACAGGAACACTGAAGCTTTCTTT. This chain connects TRBV2 to TRBJ1-1; D is perhaps TRBD1 (6 bases). In germline, CDR1 is SNHLY, CDR2 FYNNEI. The CDR3 is made up of 13 amino acids. The ends were cut back, 6 bases at V and 1 base at J, with 9 bases in the middle.

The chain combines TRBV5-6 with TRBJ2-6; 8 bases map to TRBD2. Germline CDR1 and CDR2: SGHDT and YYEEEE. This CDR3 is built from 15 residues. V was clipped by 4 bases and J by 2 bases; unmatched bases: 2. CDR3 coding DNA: TGTGCCAGCAGCCCGGGGGGGGCTGGGGCCAACGTCCTGACTTTC. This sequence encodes CASSPGGAGANVLTF.

As DNA, the CDR3 is TGCGCCAGCAGCCAAGGTCCTAGCGGGAGCCCTAGCACAGATACGCAGTATTTT. This translates into CASSQGPSGSPSTDTQYF. The chain combines TRBV4-3 with TRBJ2-3, with 10 bases that match TRBD2. The CDR3 has 18 residues. Looked up from germline, CDR1 is LGHNA and CDR2 is YSLEER. V lost 1 base, J lost 0 bases, and 7 bases stayed unmatched.